This TCR beta chain was profiled in a study of cytomegalovirus exposure and HLA in healthy donors. Study-wide results and caveats: A few V segments could not be told apart, such as TRBV6-2 and TRBV6-3, and were left out. In vitro assays verified that a few CMV-associated chains recognized CMV antigens specifically. As immune exposure information, only CMV serostatus was available.

PCR employed 60 Vbeta and 13 Jbeta primers. Sequenced by immunoSEQ multiplex PCR; TCRdb stores in-frame clones only, minus some. The sample has 95,000 to 100,000 clones, roughly 79% seen once. CDR1 and CDR2 (germline): SGHTA, FQGNSA. This CDR3 spans 12 amino acids. Trimming pared 3 bases from V and 2 bases from J, leaving 4 bases between. This clone appeared once. Its antigen remains unidentified. The specimen sequenced was PBMCs. The chain has TRBV7-2 and TRBJ1-1; D unresolved. The source is a middle-aged man in good health and CMV-seronegative. The CDR3 sequence: CASSFPNTEAFF. CDR3 coding DNA: TGTGCCAGCAGCTTTCCTAACACTGAAGCTTTCTTT.